The 16 T cell receptor beta chains reported below all come from one sample, sequenced in a study of post-analysis software for immune sequencing data. Findings of the study overall: Included in a set of about five TRBV segments more frequent in patients than controls were TRBV5-6, TRBV5-1 and TRBV20-1.

Unique molecular identifiers tagged the TCR beta cDNA libraries. From the PCR reads, TCRdb called clonotypes with MiXCR, one entry per CDR3 protein. The table has 750,000 to 950,000 distinct CDR3 sequences, about 53% seen once. Their cognate antigens are unknown. The sequenced sample consisted of blood. Every receptor here comes from a girl between 5 and 17 years old with multiple sclerosis.

This chain links TRBV5-1 with TRBJ1-4; 9 bases match TRBD1. Trimming cost V 0 bases and J 8 bases; bases outside gene matches: 5. Germline assignment: CDR1 SGHRS and CDR2 YFSETQ. The CDR3 is 15 amino acids. CDR3 amino acids: CASSLGDRADEKLFF. The CDR3 DNA is TGCGCCAGCAGCTTGGGGGACAGGGCGGACGAAAAACTGTTTTTT.

This chain links TRBV5-1 with TRBJ2-4, with D maybe TRBD1 (5 bases). The J call may be faulty, since TRBJ2-7 better matches the DNA end. Germline V gene sequence: CDR1 SGHRS, CDR2 YFSETQ. This CDR3 spans 16 amino acids. CDR3 residues: CASSLAVGDRTYEQYF. For the CDR3, the DNA is TGCGCCAGCAGCTTGGCCGTAGGGGATCGAACCTACGAGCAGTACTTC.

The chain couples TRBV19 to TRBJ2-7; possibly TRBD2 for D (5 bases). Trimming removed 5 bases from V and 2 bases from J, with 16 bases in between. This CDR3 has 15 amino acids. CDR1 LNHDA and CDR2 SQIVND come from the germline V gene (reference sequence). The CDR3 here is CASSPLEAATYEQYF. In DNA, the CDR3 is TGTGCCAGTAGTCCTTTGGAGGCGGCTACCTACGAGCAGTACTTC.

The J gene is TRBJ1-5, the V gene TRBV2, with a tentative D call TRBD1 (5 bases). The CDR3 loop spans 15 amino acids. CDR1 SNHLY and CDR2 FYNNEI come from the germline V gene. V was shortened by 4 bases and J by 6 bases, with 16 bases between the two germline ends. CDR3 sequence: CASSVGETSRQPQHF. The DNA for the CDR3 is TGTGCCAGCAGTGTAGGGGAGACCTCACGTCAGCCCCAGCATTTT.

The chain uses TRBV18 and TRBJ1-2; no clear D gene. CDR3 size: 11 residues. Deletions cut 4 bases from V and 4 bases from J, with 4 bases between. Germline V lookup: CDR1 KGHSH, CDR2 LQKENI. The CDR3 coding sequence is TGTGCCAGCTCACGGACCTATGGCTACACCTTC. This encodes CASSRTYGYTF.

The chain carries TRBV5-1 and TRBJ2-2; TRBD1 agrees at 7 bases. From germline, CDR1 is SGHRS and CDR2 YFSETQ. V gave up 0 bases and J gave up 2 bases; unmatched junction bases: 7. This CDR3 has 17 residues. CDR3 coding DNA: TGCGCCAGCAGCTTGGACCCGGGACAGATAAACACCGGGGAGCTGTTTTTT. Translation gives CASSLDPGQINTGELFF. The full variable domain, rest sourced from reference TRBV5-1 and TRBJ2-2, is KAGVTQTPRYLIKTRGQQVTLSCSPISGHRSVSWYQQTPGQGLQFLFEYFSETQRNKGNFPGRFSGRQFSNSRSEMNVSTLELGDSALYLCASSLDPGQINTGELFFGEGSRLTVL.

On this clonotype itself: At one end the junction does not follow the germline gene, possibly because of a read error. The rearrangement joins TRBV6-6 to TRBJ2-7; a possible D gene is TRBD1 (5 bases). Germline assignment: CDR1 MNHNY and CDR2 SVGAGI (reference sequence). This CDR3 is built from 14 residues. CDR3 protein: CASSNPGHLYGQYF. DNA of the CDR3: TGTGCCAGCAGCAACCCCGGACACCTCTACGGGCAGTACTTC.

The DNA for the CDR3 is TGCAGCGTTGAAGGGACAGGGTGGCGGACTGAAGCTTTCTTT. This gives the protein CSVEGTGWRTEAFF. The genes are TRBV29-1 and TRBJ1-1; 8 nucleotides line up with TRBD1. V lost 1 base, J lost 5 bases, and 6 bases stayed unmatched. The CDR3 spans 14 residues. Germline CDR1 reads SQVTM; CDR2 reads ANQGSEA. Full variable domain (missing parts from reference TRBV29-1 and TRBJ1-1): SAVISQKPSRDICQRGTSLTIQCQVDSQVTMMFWYRQQPGQSLTLIATANQGSEATYESGFVIDKFPISRPNLTFSTLTVSNMSPEDSSIYLCSVEGTGWRTEAFFGQGTRLTVV.

This clonotype was recorded a few times. The chain is built from TRBV5-5 and TRBJ2-3; no definite D call. CDR1 and CDR2 from the germline V gene are SGHKS and YYEKEE (reference sequence). There are 14 residues in the CDR3. Trimming removed 4 bases from V and 2 bases from J, with 11 bases in between. The CDR3 loop reads CASSRIQNTDTQYF. CDR3 DNA: TGTGCCAGCAGCCGAATACAGAACACAGATACGCAGTATTTT.

The rearrangement uses TRBV5-1 and TRBJ2-3; 8 bases align to TRBD1. The V and J ends lost 7 bases and 1 base, in that order; junction bases with no gene match: 14. Per germline, CDR1 SGHRS and CDR2 YFSETQ. The CDR3 consists of 17 residues. The CDR3 nucleotides are TGCGCCAGCTACGAGGACAGGGACATCCTTGGCACAGATACGCAGTATTTT. Translation gives CASYEDRDILGTDTQYF.

In this sample, this clonotype turned up a few times. The chain has TRBV20-1 and TRBJ2-1; 9 positions match TRBD2. The CDR3 is 14 residues long. The germline CDR1 and CDR2 sequences are DFQATT and SNEGSKA (reference sequence). With 6 bases clipped from V and 7 bases from J, the junction kept 10 bases outside the gene matches. The CDR3 here is CSAHLPAGGNEQFF. The CDR3 bases are TGCAGTGCCCATCTACCCGCGGGAGGGAATGAGCAGTTCTTC.

This rearrangement joins TRBV3-1 to TRBJ2-4; D is unresolved. This CDR3 has 16 amino acids. V shed 6 bases and J shed 6 bases, with 21 bases lying between them. Per the germline V gene, CDR1 is LGHDT and CDR2 is YNNKEL (reference sequence). For the CDR3, the DNA is TGTGCCAGCAGTCTCCGGCGGACCCAACCCATAAACATTCAGTACTTC. This gives the protein CASSLRRTQPINIQYF.

The rearrangement joins TRBV3-1 to TRBJ1-1; possible D gene TRBD1, 5 bases. Trimming cost V 1 base and J 7 bases, with 13 bases left between them. Looked up from germline, CDR1 is LGHDT and CDR2 is YNNKEL (reference sequence). The CDR3 has 14 amino acids. The CDR3 here is CASSQAQGGGEAFF. The CDR3 nucleotides are TGTGCCAGCAGCCAAGCCCAGGGCGGGGGTGAAGCTTTCTTT.

The genes are TRBV29-1 and TRBJ2-7; D is unresolved. V lost 6 bases, J lost 0 bases, and 12 bases lay in between. CDR3 length: 13 residues. Germline values: CDR1 SQVTM, CDR2 ANQGSEA. Written as DNA, the CDR3 is TGCAGCGTCGACCACGAAGGCTCCTACGAGCAGTACTTC. It codes for CSVDHEGSYEQYF.

A remark on this clonotype: The junction departs from the called germline gene at one end, perhaps through a read error. The chain couples TRBV7-7 to TRBJ1-3; TRBD1 matches 9 bases. In germline, CDR1 is SSHAT, CDR2 FNYEAQ (reference sequence). The CDR3 consists of 14 residues. DNA of the CDR3: TGTGCTAGCAGCTTAGCCGGGACAGGGACCACCATATATTTT. Translation gives CASSLAGTGTTIYF.

The J gene is TRBJ2-1, the V gene TRBV9; the D gene could be TRBD1 or TRBD2 (5 bases each). From germline, CDR1 is SGDLS and CDR2 YYNGEE. The V end lost 0 bases, the J end lost 9 bases, and 13 bases lay between the germline ends. The CDR3 loop spans 14 amino acids. CDR3 residues: CASSVGTNGAEQFF. Here the CDR3 DNA reads TGTGCCAGCAGCGTAGGAACTAACGGGGCTGAGCAGTTCTTC.